This T cell receptor beta chain stems from a study of T-cell memory formation after mild COVID-19. On the study more broadly: TCR clusters showed largely donor specificity.

Study results and caveats: Later expanders leaned toward CD4+, whereas clones contracting from day 15 to 85 were balanced CD4/CD8.

V was clipped by 5 bases and J by 2 bases, with 16 bases between them. This CDR3 is 16 amino acids long. This clonotype was picked up a small number of times. Its specificity is unknown. From the 5' RACE reads, TCRdb called clonotypes with MiXCR, one entry per CDR3 protein. The sample carries 450,000 to 650,000 distinct CDR3 sequences, roughly 18% recorded once. The sample taken for sequencing was PBMCs or a T cell subset sorted from them (not recorded which). The V and J genes are TRBV12-3 or TRBV12-4 and TRBJ1-5; D is unresolved. This sequence originates from an adult woman who had mild COVID-19 (a few samples of this study predate the infection). Cell type and time point are not known. The CDR3 DNA sequence: TGTGCCAGCAGTCCCATAGCGGGGTGGGGCAATCAGCCCCAGCATTTT. Amino acid sequence: CASSPIAGWGNQPQHF.